This TCR beta chain originates from a study of T cell responses to AZD1222 COVID-19 vaccine. Study outcomes and limitations: Clonal diversity was possibly underestimated; the donors were predominantly white British and more often female. The study reported that nearly half of spike-specific TCRs target unmutated variant regions.

V was cut by 3 bases and J by 1 base, with 7 bases left in between. This CDR3 contains 14 residues. The germline CDR1 and CDR2 sequences are MDHEN and SYDVKM. As concerns this clone: Its matching antigen is unknown.

The table came from immunoSEQ multiplex PCR; TCRdb's copy has only in-frame clones and leaves some out. The sample carries under 150,000 clones, roughly 87% recorded once. V is TRBV28 and J is TRBJ1-5; weak D call: TRBD1 (5 bases). The source was peripheral blood, collected on day 0 of AZD1222 vaccination. The receptor's source is an adult in good health. The CDR3 region has the DNA TGTGCCAGCAGTTTCGACAGAAGCAATCAGCCCCAGCATTTT. This translates into CASSFDRSNQPQHF.